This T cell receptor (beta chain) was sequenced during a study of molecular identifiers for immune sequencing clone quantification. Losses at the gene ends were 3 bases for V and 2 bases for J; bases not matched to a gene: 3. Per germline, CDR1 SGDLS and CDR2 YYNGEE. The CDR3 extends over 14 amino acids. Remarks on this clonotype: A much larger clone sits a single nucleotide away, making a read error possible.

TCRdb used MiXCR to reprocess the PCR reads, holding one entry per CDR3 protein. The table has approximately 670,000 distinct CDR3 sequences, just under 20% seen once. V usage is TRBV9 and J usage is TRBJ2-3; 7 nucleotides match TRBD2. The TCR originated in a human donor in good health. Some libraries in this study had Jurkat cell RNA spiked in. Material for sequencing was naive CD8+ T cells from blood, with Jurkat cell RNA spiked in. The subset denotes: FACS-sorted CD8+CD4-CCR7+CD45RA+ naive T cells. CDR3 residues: CASSGGTNTDTQYF. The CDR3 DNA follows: TGTGCCAGCAGCGGCGGGACTAACACAGATACGCAGTATTTT.